These 11 T cell receptor beta chains originate from one sample sequenced in a study of shared clonotypes between healthy human individuals. Sequencing used immunoSEQ multiplex PCR; TCRdb keeps in-frame clones, though not all of them. Of 490,000 or so clones in the sample, 70% to 85% are singletons; the top ten hold roughly 12%. The sample was PBMCs. The receptor source for this set is a woman aged 40 to 50 in good health. Some clones in this sample may be carry-over from other donors' samples.

This chain links TRBV7-8 with TRBJ1-2; D unresolved. V gave up 4 bases and J gave up 8 bases, with 20 bases separating them. This CDR3 spans 15 amino acids. Germline assignment: CDR1 SGHVS and CDR2 FQNEAQ. CDR3 residues: CASSSLNGGLEGYTF. The CDR3 region has the DNA TGTGCCAGCAGCTCCCTGAATGGCGGGTTGGAGGGCTACACCTTC.

Comment on this clone: The same CDR3 is also encoded by other DNA sequences in this sample. The V gene is TRBV9, the J gene TRBJ1-5; perhaps TRBD1 as D (5 bases). Germline CDR1 and CDR2: SGDLS and YYNGEE. The V end lost 0 bases, the J end lost 4 bases, and 11 bases lay between the germline ends. The CDR3 extends over 15 amino acids. CDR3: CASSVGGRGNQPQHF. The CDR3 coding sequence is TGTGCCAGCAGCGTAGGAGGTCGGGGGAATCAGCCCCAGCATTTT.

This chain uses TRBV19 with TRBJ2-3; the D call may be TRBD1 or TRBD2 (5 bases each). V was cut by 3 bases and J by 6 bases, with 13 bases left in between. The CDR3 length is 14 residues. Germline CDR1 LNHDA, CDR2 SQIVND (reference sequence). The CDR3 region is CASSMGRVADTQYF. The CDR3 DNA sequence: TGTGCCAGTAGTATGGGACGTGTAGCGGATACGCAGTATTTT.

V usage is TRBV27 and J usage is TRBJ2-7; no definite D call. Trimming pared 8 bases from V and 6 bases from J, leaving 14 bases between. Looked up from germline, CDR1 is MNHEY and CDR2 is SMNVEV (reference sequence). The CDR3 totals 12 residues. The CDR3 spells CASGPGWGEQYF. CDR3 sequence (DNA): TGTGCCAGCGGTCCGGGTTGGGGCGAGCAGTACTTC.

The chain is built from TRBV4-3 and TRBJ2-3; 8 bases fit TRBD2. CDR3 length equals 16 residues. From germline, CDR1 is LGHNA and CDR2 YSLEER. V trimming: 3 bases; J trimming: 3 bases; junction bases outside the gene matches: 8. The CDR3 bases are TGCGCCAGCAGCCAGGATCTAGCGGGTGCTACAGATACGCAGTATTTT. Its protein product is CASSQDLAGATDTQYF.

The chain couples TRBV21-1 to TRBJ2-6; the listed D gene, TRBD1, was not tested against the DNA. TRBV21-1 is annotated as a pseudogene. The length of the CDR3 is 21 residues. This chain's CDR3 is CASSKEPTPGGGGYGANVLTF. The CDR3 DNA sequence: TGTGCCAGCAGCAAAGAGCCCACCCCAGGGGGTGGGGGTTATGGGGCCAACGTCCTGACTTTC.

The chain combines TRBV28 with TRBJ2-7; 12 bases are shared with TRBD1. V trimming: 2 bases; J trimming: 5 bases; junction bases outside the gene matches: 4. The V gene's germline CDR1 is MDHEN and CDR2 SYDVKM. The CDR3 spans 15 residues. As DNA, the CDR3 is TGTGCCAGCAGTTTAGGGGGGACAGGGGGCGACGAGCAGTACTTC. Translating gives CASSLGGTGGDEQYF.

This chain connects TRBV6-1 to TRBJ2-1; maybe TRBD1 (5 bases). Germline V CDR1 and CDR2: MNHNS, SASEGT. The V and J ends lost 3 bases and 4 bases respectively, with 10 bases between them. The CDR3 sequence is 14 residues long. The CDR3 nucleotides are TGTGCCAGCAGTGACAGGGTTGGGTACAATGAGCAGTTCTTC. It yields the protein CASSDRVGYNEQFF.

This rearrangement joins TRBV7-3 to TRBJ2-2; the D gene is possibly TRBD1 (6 bases). Per the germline V gene, CDR1 is SGHTA and CDR2 is FQGTGA. Trimming pared 2 bases from V and 0 bases from J, leaving 7 bases between. There are 15 residues in the CDR3. The CDR3 protein is CASSLGTTNTGELFF. DNA of the CDR3: TGTGCCAGCAGCTTAGGGACAACGAACACCGGGGAGCTGTTTTTT. Together with reference TRBV7-3 and TRBJ2-2, the CDR3 gives the full variable domain: GAGVSQTPSNKVTEKGKYVELRCDPISGHTALYWYRQSLGQGPEFLIYFQGTGAADDSGLPNDRFFAVRPEGSVSTLKIQRTERGDSAVYLCASSLGTTNTGELFFGEGSRLTVL.

A single count supports this clone. The chain combines TRBV29-1 with TRBJ2-1; 13 positions match TRBD2. Germline V gene lookup returns CDR1 SQVTM and CDR2 ANQGSEA. This CDR3 is 14 amino acids long. V gave up 2 bases and J gave up 8 bases; unmatched junction bases: 3. The CDR3 DNA reads TGCAGCGTTGAAACTAGCGGGAGGGACGATGAGCAGTTCTTC. Translated, it gives CSVETSGRDDEQFF.

This clone came up once. CDR3 residues: CASSPTGTSFYEQYF. The CDR3 nucleotides read TGTGCCAGCAGCCCGACCGGGACTAGCTTCTACGAGCAGTACTTC. The chain links TRBV9 to TRBJ2-7; 9 bases fit TRBD2. This CDR3 comprises 15 residues. Germline V CDR1 and CDR2: SGDLS, YYNGEE. The V and J ends lost 4 bases and 3 bases, in that order; junction bases with no gene match: 8.